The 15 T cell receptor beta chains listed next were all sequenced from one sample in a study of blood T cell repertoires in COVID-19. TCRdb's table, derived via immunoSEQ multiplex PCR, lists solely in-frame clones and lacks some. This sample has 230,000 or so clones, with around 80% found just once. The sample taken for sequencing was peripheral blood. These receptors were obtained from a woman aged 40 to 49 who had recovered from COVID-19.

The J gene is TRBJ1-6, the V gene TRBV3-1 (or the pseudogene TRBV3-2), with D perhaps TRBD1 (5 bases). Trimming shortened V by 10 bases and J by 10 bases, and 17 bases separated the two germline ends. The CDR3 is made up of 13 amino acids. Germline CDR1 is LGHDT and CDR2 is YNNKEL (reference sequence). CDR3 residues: CATAGQSGSPLHF. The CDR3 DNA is TGTGCCACTGCGGGGCAGTCCGGGTCACCCCTCCACTTT.

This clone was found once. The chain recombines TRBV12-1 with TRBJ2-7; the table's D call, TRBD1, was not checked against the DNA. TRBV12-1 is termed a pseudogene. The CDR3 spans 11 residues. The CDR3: CARKDRYEQYF. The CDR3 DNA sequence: TGTGCCAGAAAGGACAGGTACGAGCAGTACTTC.

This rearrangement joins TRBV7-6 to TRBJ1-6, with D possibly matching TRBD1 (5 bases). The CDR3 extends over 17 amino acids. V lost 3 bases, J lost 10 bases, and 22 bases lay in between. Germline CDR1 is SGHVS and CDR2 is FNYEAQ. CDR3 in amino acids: CASSFAPTGVGSSPLHF. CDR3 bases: TGTGCCAGCAGCTTCGCCCCTACAGGAGTTGGATCGTCACCCCTCCACTTT.

The CDR3 loop is CASKDTNTGELFF. The CDR3 nucleotides are TGCGCCAGCAAGGACACGAACACCGGGGAGCTGTTTTTT. V is TRBV5-1 and J is TRBJ2-2, with D perhaps matching TRBD1 (5 bases). Germline values: CDR1 SGHRS, CDR2 YFSETQ. The CDR3 totals 13 residues. The germline V and J ends were trimmed by 6 bases and 0 bases, with 6 bases remaining between them.

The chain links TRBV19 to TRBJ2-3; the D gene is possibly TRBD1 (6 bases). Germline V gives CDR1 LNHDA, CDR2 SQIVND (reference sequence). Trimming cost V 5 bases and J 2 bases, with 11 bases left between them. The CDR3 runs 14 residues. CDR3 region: CASSPGQTTDTQYF. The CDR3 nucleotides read TGTGCCAGTAGTCCTGGACAGACCACAGATACGCAGTATTTT.

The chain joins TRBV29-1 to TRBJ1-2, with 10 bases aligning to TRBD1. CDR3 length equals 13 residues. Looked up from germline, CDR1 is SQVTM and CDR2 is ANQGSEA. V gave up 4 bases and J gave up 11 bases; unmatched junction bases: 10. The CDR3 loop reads CSVGDLDRGKYTF. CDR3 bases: TGCAGCGTTGGGGATTTGGACAGGGGGAAGTACACCTTC.

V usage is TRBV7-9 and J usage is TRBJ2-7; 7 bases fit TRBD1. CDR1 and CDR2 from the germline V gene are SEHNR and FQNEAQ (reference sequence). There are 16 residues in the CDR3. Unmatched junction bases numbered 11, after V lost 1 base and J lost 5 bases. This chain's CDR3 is CASSLGVGQGVDEQYF. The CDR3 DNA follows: TGTGCCAGCAGCTTAGGGGTTGGGCAGGGGGTGGACGAGCAGTACTTC.

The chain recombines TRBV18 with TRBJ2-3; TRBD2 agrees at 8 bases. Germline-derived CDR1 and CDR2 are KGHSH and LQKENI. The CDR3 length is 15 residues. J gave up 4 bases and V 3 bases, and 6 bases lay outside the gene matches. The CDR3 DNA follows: TGTGCCAGCTCACCTGGACTAGCCTCGTCAGATACGCAGTATTTT. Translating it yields CASSPGLASSDTQYF.

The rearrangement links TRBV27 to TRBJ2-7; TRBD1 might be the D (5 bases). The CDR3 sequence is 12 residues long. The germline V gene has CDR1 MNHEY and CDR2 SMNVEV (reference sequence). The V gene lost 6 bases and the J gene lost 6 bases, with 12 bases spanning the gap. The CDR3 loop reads CASRTRVGEQYF. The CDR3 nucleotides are TGTGCCAGCAGGACCAGGGTAGGCGAGCAGTACTTC.

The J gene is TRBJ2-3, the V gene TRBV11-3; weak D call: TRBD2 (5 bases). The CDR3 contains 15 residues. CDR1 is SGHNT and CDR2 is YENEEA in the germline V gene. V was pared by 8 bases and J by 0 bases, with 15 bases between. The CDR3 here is CASRSGRTSTDTQYF. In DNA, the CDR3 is TGTGCCAGCCGCTCCGGACGGACTAGCACAGATACGCAGTATTTT.

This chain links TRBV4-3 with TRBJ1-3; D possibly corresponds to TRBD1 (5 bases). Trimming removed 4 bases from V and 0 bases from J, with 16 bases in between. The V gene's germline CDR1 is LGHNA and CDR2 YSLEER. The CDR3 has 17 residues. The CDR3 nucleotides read TGCGCCAGCAGCCCTCAACCCGACAGCTACTCTGGAAACACCATATATTTT. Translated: CASSPQPDSYSGNTIYF.

As DNA, the CDR3 is TGTGCCAGCAGTCCCGGGACAGCAAATTACGAGCAGTACTTC. Residues: CASSPGTANYEQYF. The V gene is TRBV6-6, the J gene TRBJ2-7, with 7 bases aligning to TRBD1. The germline V gene encodes CDR1 MNHNY and CDR2 SVGAGI (reference sequence). The length of the CDR3 is 14 residues. V dropped 5 bases and J dropped 4; count of bases not matched to a gene: 8.

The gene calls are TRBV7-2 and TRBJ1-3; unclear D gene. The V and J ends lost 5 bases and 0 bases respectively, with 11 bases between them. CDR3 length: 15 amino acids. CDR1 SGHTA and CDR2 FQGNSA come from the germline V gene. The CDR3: CASSAAFRSGNTIYF. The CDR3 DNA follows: TGTGCCAGCAGCGCGGCCTTCCGCTCTGGAAACACCATATATTTT.

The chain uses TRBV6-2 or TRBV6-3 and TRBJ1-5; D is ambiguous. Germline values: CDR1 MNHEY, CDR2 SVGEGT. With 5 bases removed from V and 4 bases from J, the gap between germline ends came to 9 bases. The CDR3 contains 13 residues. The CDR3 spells CASSDGRNQPQHF. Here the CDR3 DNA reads TGTGCCAGCAGTGATGGCAGAAATCAGCCCCAGCATTTT.

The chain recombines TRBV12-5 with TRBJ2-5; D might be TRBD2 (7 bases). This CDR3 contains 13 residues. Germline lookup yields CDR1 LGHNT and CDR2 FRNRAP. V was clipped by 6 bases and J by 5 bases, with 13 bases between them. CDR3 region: CASGRGRGETQYF. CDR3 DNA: TGTGCTAGTGGCCGGGGGCGGGGGGAGACCCAGTACTTC.